A single sample gave rise to the 30 T cell receptor beta chains below, sequenced in a study of blood T cell repertoires in COVID-19 (dated by TCRdb to about 2020). Receptor libraries were prepared by the immunoSEQ multiplex PCR assay. The source is immuneACCESS, and TCRdb retained only in-frame sequences with V and J called. Part of the clones is not carried over; for the studies checked, unresolved V genes explain less than half of this, and the remainder is unexplained. In all, the sample holds approximately 240,000 clones, and 65% to 85% of those were seen once. The top ten clones comprise 2.3% of the sample. Material for sequencing was peripheral blood. The origin of the receptors is a woman in her sixties with acute or convalescent COVID-19.

This rearrangement joins TRBV19 to TRBJ2-5; 11 nucleotides agree with TRBD1. The germline V gene encodes CDR1 LNHDA and CDR2 SQIVND (reference sequence). The V and J ends lost 3 bases and 4 bases, in that order; junction bases with no gene match: 7. This CDR3 comprises 16 residues. For the CDR3, the DNA is TGTGCCAGTAGTATGATGTGGACAGGGGGCGCAGAGACCCAGTACTTC. This encodes CASSMMWTGGAETQYF. Full variable domain (rest looked up from reference TRBV19 and TRBJ2-5): DGGITQSPKYLFRKEGQNVTLSCEQNLNHDAMYWYRQDPGQGLRLIYYSQIVNDFQKGDIAEGYSVSREKKESFPLTVTSAQKNPTAFYLCASSMMWTGGAETQYFGPGTRLLVL.

V is TRBV6-5 and J is TRBJ1-2; 9 bases line up with TRBD1. The CDR3 has 13 residues. The J segment lost 6 bases and the V segment lost 6 bases, leaving 5 bases of the junction unmatched. Germline CDR1 is MNHEY and CDR2 is SVGAGI. As DNA, the CDR3 is TGTGCCAGCAGGGGGACAGGGTTACATGGCTACACCTTC. This codes for CASRGTGLHGYTF.

The chain uses TRBV7-9 and TRBJ2-1; no firm D call. This CDR3 is 13 amino acids long. CDR1 and CDR2 from the germline V gene are SEHNR and FQNEAQ (reference sequence). Deletions cut 1 base from V and 8 bases from J, with 9 bases between. The CDR3 DNA follows: TGTGCCAGCAGCTTAGTTTTTCCGGATGAGCAGTTCTTC. It yields the protein CASSLVFPDEQFF.

V is TRBV19 and J is TRBJ2-3; 15 bases agree with TRBD2. The length of the CDR3 is 18 residues. Trimming removed 8 bases from V and 4 bases from J; junction bases left unmatched: 13. Germline V CDR1 and CDR2: LNHDA, SQIVND (reference sequence). CDR3 DNA: TGTGCCAGTTCCTTCGGACTAGCGGGGGGGCCAGTTGCAGATACGCAGTATTTT. It encodes CASSFGLAGGPVADTQYF.

This chain joins TRBV7-9 and TRBJ1-1; D is undetermined. The CDR3 has 15 amino acids. Germline V lookup: CDR1 SEHNR, CDR2 FQNEAQ (reference sequence). Between the trimmed V and J ends, which lost 2 bases and 0 bases, there was a span of 10 bases. The DNA for the CDR3 is TGTGCCAGCAGCTTATTGGGAGGGCTGAACACTGAAGCTTTCTTT. Residues: CASSLLGGLNTEAFF.

The J gene is TRBJ1-2, the V gene TRBV5-4, with 9 positions matching TRBD1. This CDR3 has 17 residues. J was trimmed by 4 bases and V by 0 bases; bases with no gene match: 10. Germline assignment: CDR1 SGHNT and CDR2 YYREEE (reference sequence). CDR3 sequence reads: CASSLAGDRELFYGYTF. The DNA of the CDR3 is TGTGCCAGCAGCTTGGCGGGGGACAGGGAACTATTCTATGGCTACACCTTC. The whole variable domain, filled in from reference TRBV5-4 and TRBJ1-2, reads ETGVTQSPTHLIKTRGQQVTLRCSSQSGHNTVSWYQQALGQGPQFIFQYYREEENGRGNFPPRFSGLQFPNYSSELNVNALELDDSALYLCASSLAGDRELFYGYTFGSGTRLTVV.

This chain uses TRBV7-9 with TRBJ2-3, with unresolved D. The CDR3 has 13 residues. Looked up from germline, CDR1 is SEHNR and CDR2 is FQNEAQ (reference sequence). The V and J ends lost 5 bases and 5 bases respectively, with 11 bases between them. As DNA, the CDR3 is TGTGCCAGCAGCGAACCACAGAGAGATACGCAGTATTTT. Its translation: CASSEPQRDTQYF.

J is TRBJ1-4 and V is TRBV6-5; weak D call: TRBD1 (6 bases). CDR1 is MNHEY and CDR2 is SVGAGI in the germline V gene. This CDR3 comprises 15 residues. V was cut by 4 bases and J by 0 bases, with 9 bases left in between. Written as DNA, the CDR3 is TGTGCCAGCAGTTCCGCAGGGGCAACTAATGAAAAACTGTTTTTT. Its translation is CASSSAGATNEKLFF.

The chain couples TRBV3-1 (or the pseudogene TRBV3-2) to TRBJ2-7; TRBD2 might be the D (5 bases). V lost 1 base, J lost 3 bases, and 13 bases lay in between. This CDR3 has 15 amino acids. Germline-derived CDR1 and CDR2 are LGHDT and YNNKEL (reference sequence). The CDR3 region is CASSQGPSGVYEQYF. Written as DNA, the CDR3 is TGTGCCAGCAGCCAAGGGCCCAGCGGAGTCTACGAGCAGTACTTC.

The chain uses TRBV30 and TRBJ1-1; D is uncertain. V was pared by 0 bases and J by 1 base, with 6 bases between. CDR1 is GTSNPN, CDR2 SVGIG, per germline (reference sequence). This CDR3 spans 13 amino acids. CDR3 in amino acids: CAWSVVRNTEAFF. The CDR3 nucleotides read TGTGCCTGGAGTGTAGTTAGGAACACTGAAGCTTTCTTT. Full variable domain (outside the CDR3, taken from reference TRBV30 and TRBJ1-1): SQTIHQWPATLVQPVGSPLSLECTVEGTSNPNLYWYRQAAGRGLQLLFYSVGIGQISSEVPQNLSASRPQDRQFILSSKKLLLSDSGFYLCAWSVVRNTEAFFGQGTRLTVV.

The J gene is TRBJ1-5, the V gene TRBV20-1; D is unresolved. This CDR3 comprises 14 residues. Germline values: CDR1 DFQATT, CDR2 SNEGSKA (reference sequence). Trimming removed 3 bases at V and 4 bases at J, with 13 bases between. The CDR3 protein is CSASAGVGNQPQHF. Written as DNA, the CDR3 is TGCAGTGCTAGTGCCGGGGTAGGTAATCAGCCCCAGCATTTT.

The chain links TRBV14 to TRBJ1-6; the match to TRBD1 covers 7 bases. Per the germline V gene, CDR1 is SGHDN and CDR2 is FVKESK. The CDR3 is made up of 14 amino acids. The V segment lost 4 bases and the J segment 5 bases; nucleotides outside the gene matches: 2. CDR3 in amino acids: CASSPQGNNSPLHF. The CDR3 coding sequence is TGTGCCAGCAGCCCACAGGGGAATAATTCACCCCTCCACTTT.

Only a few counts were recorded for this clone. The chain combines TRBV4-2 with TRBJ1-2; TRBD1 agrees at 7 bases. This CDR3 is built from 18 residues. The trim removed 0 bases at V and 4 bases at J, leaving 14 bases unmatched. Germline CDR1 is LGHNA and CDR2 is YNFKEQ. The CDR3 region has the DNA TGTGCCAGCAGCCAAGAGCCGATACAACAGGGGCAGATCTATGGCTACACCTTC. Residues: CASSQEPIQQGQIYGYTF.

The rearrangement joins TRBV5-1 to TRBJ1-2, with D possibly matching TRBD1 (5 bases). The germline V gene encodes CDR1 SGHRS and CDR2 YFSETQ. There are 16 residues in the CDR3. The germline V and J ends were trimmed by 0 bases and 0 bases, with 12 bases remaining between them. The CDR3 DNA reads TGCGCCAGCAGCTTGGACAGGCGCTCTGCTAACTATGGCTACACCTTC. Protein: CASSLDRRSANYGYTF.

Here the CDR3 reads CASSWTNEKLFF. The CDR3 coding sequence is TGTGCCAGCAGCTGGACAAACGAAAAACTGTTTTTT. The chain employs TRBV7-9 and TRBJ1-4, with D perhaps matching TRBD1 (5 bases). Germline CDR1 SEHNR, CDR2 FQNEAQ (reference sequence). The CDR3 runs 12 residues. Trimming stripped 4 bases from V and 8 bases from J, with 8 bases between.

J is TRBJ1-2 and V is TRBV6-5; 9 bases fit TRBD1. This CDR3 comprises 14 residues. Germline V gene sequence: CDR1 MNHEY, CDR2 SVGAGI. The CDR3 protein is CALLGTGNNYGYTF. The CDR3 DNA reads as TGTGCTTTATTGGGGACAGGGAATAACTATGGCTACACCTTC.

The chain links TRBV7-8 to TRBJ2-7, with TRBD1 matching over 8 bases. Unmatched junction bases numbered 10, after V lost 0 bases and J lost 6 bases. CDR3 length equals 16 residues. The germline gives CDR1 SGHVS, CDR2 FQNEAQ. The CDR3 DNA is TGTGCCAGCAGCTTAGCGGTTCGTCAGGGGGCTCGCGAGCAGTACTTC. Translating gives CASSLAVRQGAREQYF.

The chain recombines TRBV19 with TRBJ1-1, with no clear D. The CDR3 loop spans 15 amino acids. V lost 10 bases to trimming and J lost 0 bases, with 18 bases between them. Germline values: CDR1 LNHDA, CDR2 SQIVND (reference sequence). CDR3 DNA: TGTGCCACGTCAGGATTCCCTATCATGAACACTGAAGCTTTCTTT. Translated: CATSGFPIMNTEAFF.

The chain combines TRBV19 with TRBJ2-1; TRBD1 aligns across 10 bases. Germline values: CDR1 LNHDA, CDR2 SQIVND (reference sequence). This CDR3 contains 14 residues. J gave up 9 bases and V 3 bases, and 5 bases lay outside the gene matches. CDR3 sequence (DNA): TGTGCCAGTAGTATGGGGACAGGGGCAGCTGAGCAGTTCTTC. This encodes CASSMGTGAAEQFF.

This clone was detected only a few times. V is TRBV4-1 and J is TRBJ2-1; TRBD2 agrees at 11 bases. The CDR3 length is 16 residues. Trimming removed 4 bases from V and 6 bases from J; junction bases left unmatched: 8. In germline, CDR1 is MGHRA, CDR2 YSYEKL. The DNA for the CDR3 is TGCGCCAGCAGCCCAAGACTAGCGGGGATAGGCAATGAGCAGTTCTTC. Protein sequence: CASSPRLAGIGNEQFF.

The V gene is TRBV7-2, the J gene TRBJ2-1; D is possibly TRBD2 (6 bases). Germline CDR1 and CDR2: SGHTA and FQGNSA. The length of the CDR3 is 12 residues. Deletions cut 5 bases from V and 9 bases from J, with 11 bases between. The CDR3 DNA sequence: TGTGCCAGCAGCCCTAGGCGGGGTGAGCAGTTCTTC. As protein: CASSPRRGEQFF.

V and J are TRBV6-5 and TRBJ1-2; the match to TRBD1 covers 11 bases. Germline V lookup: CDR1 MNHEY, CDR2 SVGAGI. V shed 7 bases and J 3 bases; nucleotides not matched to a gene: 7. The CDR3 consists of 15 residues. This CDR3 reads CASTPGQGVYYGYTF. CDR3 bases: TGTGCCAGCACCCCGGGACAGGGGGTTTACTATGGCTACACCTTC.

This clone has more than one count but fewer than ten. This sequence joins TRBV20-1 and TRBJ1-1, with D unclear. CDR1 and CDR2 (germline): DFQATT, SNEGSKA (reference sequence). The CDR3 length is 11 residues. The V and J ends lost 5 bases and 2 bases respectively, with 6 bases between them. The CDR3 loop reads CSAPINTEAFF. For the CDR3, the DNA is TGCAGTGCTCCTATCAACACTGAAGCTTTCTTT.

This clone was detected a few times. The chain is built from TRBV9 and TRBJ1-2, with D possibly matching TRBD1 (6 bases). Germline V gives CDR1 SGDLS, CDR2 YYNGEE. Between the trimmed V and J ends, which lost 1 base and 4 bases, there was a span of 11 bases. The CDR3 covers 14 residues. DNA of the CDR3: TGTGCCAGCAGCGTATCGGACAGTGGCTATGGCTACACCTTC. This translates into CASSVSDSGYGYTF.

Only one count was recorded for this clone. V gene TRBV4-3 combines with J gene TRBJ1-4, with D possibly matching TRBD1 (5 bases). The V gene's germline CDR1 is LGHNA and CDR2 YSLEER. This CDR3 has 15 amino acids. V shed 0 bases and J shed 6 bases, with 11 bases lying between them. As DNA, the CDR3 is TGCGCCAGCAGCCAAGATCTGGGCAGGGATGAAAAACTGTTTTTT. This translates into CASSQDLGRDEKLFF.

The chain has TRBV9 and TRBJ2-7; 8 nucleotides align to TRBD1. The CDR3 sequence is 17 residues long. Germline loops: CDR1 SGDLS, CDR2 YYNGEE. V was clipped by 4 bases and J by 5 bases; unmatched bases: 17. The CDR3 spells CASSPGDVGTGSNEQYF. CDR3 nucleotides: TGTGCCAGCAGCCCAGGGGATGTGGGGACAGGATCAAACGAGCAGTACTTC.

The chain joins TRBV25-1 to TRBJ1-5, with 7 bases matching TRBD1. The CDR3 extends over 14 amino acids. J gave up 7 bases and V 8 bases, and 11 bases lay outside the gene matches. Germline V gives CDR1 MGHDK, CDR2 SYGVNS. The CDR3 coding sequence is TGTGCCAGCGGACAGACAGGGTTCGCGCAGCCCCAGCATTTT. Translated: CASGQTGFAQPQHF.

The chain couples TRBV6-5 to TRBJ2-3; possible D gene TRBD2, 6 bases. In germline, CDR1 is MNHEY, CDR2 SVGAGI. Trimming pared 8 bases from V and 4 bases from J, leaving 10 bases between. The CDR3 consists of 12 residues. CDR3 amino acids: CASRGSADTQYF. The CDR3 region has the DNA TGTGCCAGCCGGGGGAGCGCAGATACGCAGTATTTT.

The chain carries TRBV2 and TRBJ1-1; TRBD1 matches at 10 bases. The V and J ends lost 6 bases and 6 bases, in that order; junction bases with no gene match: 4. Germline V lookup: CDR1 SNHLY, CDR2 FYNNEI. CDR3 length equals 13 residues. CDR3 residues: CASRGQGSAEAFF. The CDR3 region has the DNA TGTGCCAGCAGGGGACAGGGGTCCGCTGAAGCTTTCTTT.

The chain is built from TRBV11-2 and TRBJ2-1; 10 bases fit TRBD2. Trimming took 3 bases from V and 4 from J; bases not matched to a gene: 9. CDR3 length equals 17 residues. CDR1 is SGHAT, CDR2 FQNNGV, per germline. In nucleotides, the CDR3 is TGTGCCAGCAGCTTCGCCCGGCTAGCGGGGGAGTACAATGAGCAGTTCTTC. Encoded protein: CASSFARLAGEYNEQFF.